The entry below gives a single TCR beta chain sequence along with its context. The antigen it recognizes is unknown. Base qualities are not recorded, but no much larger clone differs from it by a single base. The immunoSEQ Assay, a bias-controlled multiplex PCR, was used to amplify TCRbeta CDR3 regions from genomic DNA. The published analysis was carried out like this. The number of nucleated cells in each sample was estimated by amplification of reference gene primers within the assay. To quantify the absolute abundance of each unique TCRbeta CDR3 rearrangement, sequence reads were collapsed and filtered. For each sample, productive Simpson clonality was calculated by taking the square root of Simpson's diversity index across productive rearrangements. TCRdb provides this immuneACCESS table in a form limited to in-frame rearrangements. Some clones are lacking; in checked studies, under half of them reflect an unresolved V gene, and why the rest are absent is not known. V, J and clone size are those of that table, while D and trimming were read from the DNA. The table for this sample lists under 500,000 clones; around 90% of them were counted only once. The top ten clonotypes cover roughly 1.8% of the sample.

Participants in the prospective study were aged roughly 18 to 100 years, lived in 20 to 30 United States geographic areas, and enrolled through a virtual design. In the prospective study, participants were assigned to cohorts based on the clinical history participants reported in a screening survey and a study questionnaire. In the prospective study, whole blood, serum and a nasopharyngeal or oropharyngeal swab were collected from each participant by mobile phlebotomists. Prospective study participants could optionally give additional blood draws and questionnaires over a roughly 2-month period. Prospective study blood samples were shipped either frozen or at room temperature before DNA extraction. The CDR3 spans 12 residues, from the cysteine through the phenylalanine. Of all the DNA, just the CDR3 is kept, 36 bases in frame from base 1. The germline V gene sets CDR1 to SNHLY and CDR2 to FYNNEI. Relative to germline, V is 3 bases shorter and J is 5 bases shorter, with 8 bases between their ends.

The sample originates from a study of blood T cell repertoires in COVID-19 (dated by TCRdb to about 2020). In terms of the full investigation: Samples covering the acute and convalescent phases of COVID-19 were provided by collaborators in the United States, Italy and Spain. The material from the prospective study consisted of cDNA or gDNA derived from T cells, B-cell-depleted T cells, or PBMCs. Subjects who had been exposed to COVID-19, were actively infected with it, or had recovered from it provided the deeply sampled blood TCRbeta repertoires that made up the dataset. The repertoires were released in a freely available public database intended as a resource for research on the immune response to SARS-CoV-2. Samples came from the ongoing ImmuneRACE study (first 160 participants) plus 1,254 subjects from 6 global collaborators. A de-identified subject ID, COVID-19 status, age in years and sex were almost always included in the sample metadata. Where available, HLA class I and class II types were obtained from metadata supplied by the sample provider rather than from assay-based typing. What the study reported, not specific to this receptor: How much clinical and demographic metadata was included differed by source and by participant, and the metadata was provided uncurated.

Sample: PBMCs or T cells enriched from blood (not recorded which). The chain uses TRBV2 and TRBJ2-7; the D gene is perhaps TRBD1, on 5 matching bases. The TCR originated in a woman aged 18-29 years with acute COVID-19. The CDR3 region reads CASSEQGHEQYF. The nucleotide sequence is TGTGCCAGCAGTGAGCAGGGCCACGAGCAGTACTTC.